Listed here are 2 T cell receptor beta chains from one sample, sequenced in a study of T-cell memory formation after mild COVID-19. TCRdb analysed the 5' RACE reads with MiXCR anew, one entry per CDR3 protein. This table holds over 55,000 distinct CDR3 sequences, less than 15% found once. The sequenced material came from PBMCs or a T cell subset sorted from them (not recorded which). The receptors come from a man younger than 30 who had mild COVID-19 (a few samples of this study predate the infection). Cell type and time point are not known.

The chain couples TRBV12-3 or TRBV12-4 to TRBJ1-5, with D perhaps TRBD1 (5 bases). V was pared by 6 bases and J by 6 bases, with 12 bases between. The length of the CDR3 is 13 residues. The CDR3 DNA reads as TGTGCCAGCAGCCAGGGACGGGGTCAGCCCCAGCATTTT. Its protein is CASSQGRGQPQHF.

This clonotype was counted at least ten times. The chain carries TRBV7-9 and TRBJ1-1; no reliable D call. V lost 1 base to trimming and J lost 0 bases, with 15 bases between them. The CDR3 is 17 amino acids. Germline CDR1 reads SEHNR; CDR2 reads FQNEAQ (reference sequence). The CDR3 here is CASSLGSGRRMNTEAFF. CDR3 bases: TGTGCCAGCAGCTTAGGATCCGGCCGTAGAATGAACACTGAAGCTTTCTTT.